This T cell receptor (beta chain) is from a study of glioma-infiltrating T cells after dendritic cell vaccination. Across the study: Autologous tumor lysate-pulsed dendritic cell vaccination was given between the early 2000s and the early 2010s. Dendritic cell vaccine was injected intradermally three times, biweekly. Study-level results: Longer survival after dendritic cell vaccination followed higher pretreatment TIL content.

As to this clone: Its antigen remains unknown.

Amplification used 60 V beta primers and 13 J beta primers. TCRdb's table, derived via immunoSEQ multiplex PCR, lists solely in-frame clones and lacks some. The sample carries about 49,000 clones, roughly 85% recorded once. This TCR was sampled from a human donor with glioblastoma. This sample comprised blood, obtained before dendritic cell vaccination.

CDR3 DNA: TGTGCCAGCAGCTTAGTCGGGATCCACTATGGCTACACCTTC. It specifies CASSLVGIHYGYTF. The rearrangement links TRBV7-9 to TRBJ1-2; D is ambiguous. CDR3 length: 14 amino acids. Germline V gene lookup returns CDR1 SEHNR and CDR2 FQNEAQ (reference sequence). Trimming pared 1 base from V and 3 bases from J, leaving 9 bases between.